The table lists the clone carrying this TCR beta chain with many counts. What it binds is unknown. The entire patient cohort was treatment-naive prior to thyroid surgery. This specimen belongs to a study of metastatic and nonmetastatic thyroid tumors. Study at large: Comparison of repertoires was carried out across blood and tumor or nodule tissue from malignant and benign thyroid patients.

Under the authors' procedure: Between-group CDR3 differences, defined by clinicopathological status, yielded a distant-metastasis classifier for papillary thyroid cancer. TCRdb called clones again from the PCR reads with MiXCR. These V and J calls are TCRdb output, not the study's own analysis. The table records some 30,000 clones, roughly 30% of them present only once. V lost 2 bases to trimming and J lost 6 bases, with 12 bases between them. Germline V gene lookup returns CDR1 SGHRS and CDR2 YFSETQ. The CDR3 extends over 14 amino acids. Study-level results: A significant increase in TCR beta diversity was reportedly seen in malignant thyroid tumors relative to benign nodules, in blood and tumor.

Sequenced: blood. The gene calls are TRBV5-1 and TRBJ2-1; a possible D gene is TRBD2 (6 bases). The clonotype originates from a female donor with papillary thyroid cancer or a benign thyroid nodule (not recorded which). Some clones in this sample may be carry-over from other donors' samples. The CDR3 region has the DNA TGCGCCAGCAGCTTCGGGAGTTTAGGCAATGAGCAGTTCTTC. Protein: CASSFGSLGNEQFF.